The clone carrying this TCR beta chain was seen just once. V lost 5 bases, J lost 0 bases, and 17 bases lay in between. Germline loops: CDR1 GTSNPN, CDR2 SVGIG (reference sequence). This CDR3 spans 16 amino acids. The data originate from a study of blood T cell repertoires in COVID-19. Study-wide context: Sites across the United States, Italy and Spain contributed samples from acute and convalescent COVID-19. T cells, B-cell-depleted T cells, or PBMCs provided the cDNA or gDNA that served as material.

Authors' data handling: Amplification with reference gene primers provided the estimates of nucleated cell counts. Here immunoSEQ multiplex PCR was the method, and the copy in TCRdb shows in-frame clones only, minus some. The V and J calls and clone size were taken over from that table, and D and trimming were inferred from the DNA. There are roughly 100,000 clones in the sample; around nine tenths occur only once, and 2% to 2.5% lies in the top ten. The sequenced material came from peripheral blood. The J gene is TRBJ1-5, the V gene TRBV30; tentative D call: TRBD1 (5 bases). This receptor was obtained from a man in his forties or fifties with active COVID-19. CDR3 sequence: CAWHSGGWSSNQPQHF. As DNA, the CDR3 is TGTGCCTGGCACTCTGGGGGGTGGAGTAGCAATCAGCCCCAGCATTTT.